Presented here are 28 T cell receptor beta chains from one specimen sequenced in a study of T cell changes during pregnancy in multiple sclerosis. TCRdb keeps only in-frame clones here, not all; method: immunoSEQ multiplex PCR. The sample consists of 55,000 to 65,000 clones, about 91% of them appearing once. The starting material was peripheral blood, obtained in the first trimester of pregnancy. These receptors originate from a female donor with multiple sclerosis, enrolled in a pregnancy study.

The chain has TRBV11-3 and TRBJ1-1; no definite D call. The CDR3 spans 13 residues. Trimming removed 2 bases at V and 1 base at J, with 5 bases between. Germline loops: CDR1 SGHNT, CDR2 YENEEA. The CDR3 nucleotides are TGTGCCAGCAGCTTAAAGCGGAACACTGAAGCTTTCTTT. Its protein is CASSLKRNTEAFF.

V gene TRBV10-2 combines with J gene TRBJ1-1, with 8 nucleotides matching TRBD1. Germline lookup yields CDR1 WSHSY and CDR2 SAAADI. The length of the CDR3 is 14 residues. The V segment lost 6 bases and the J segment 0 bases; nucleotides outside the gene matches: 3. CDR3 sequence reads: CASSGQGLNTEAFF. The CDR3 DNA reads as TGCGCCAGCAGCGGACAGGGTTTGAACACTGAAGCTTTCTTT.

The chain joins TRBV10-3 to TRBJ1-1, with 9 nucleotides matching TRBD1. The CDR3 loop spans 15 amino acids. The J segment lost 1 base and the V segment lost 8 bases, leaving 8 bases of the junction unmatched. CDR1 ENHRY and CDR2 SYGVKD come from the germline V gene. For the CDR3, the DNA is TGTGCCATCTTTTCTACAGGGGGCGCGAACACTGAAGCTTTCTTT. Translated: CAIFSTGGANTEAFF.

The chain is built from TRBV6-1 and TRBJ1-1; D may be TRBD1 (6 bases). The CDR3 sequence is 13 residues long. The ends were cut back, 8 bases at V and 8 bases at J, with 18 bases in the middle. The germline V gene encodes CDR1 MNHNS and CDR2 SASEGT. The CDR3 region is CASSIRGPGEAFF. DNA of the CDR3: TGTGCCAGCTCGATCAGGGGCCCTGGGGAAGCTTTCTTT.

The V gene is TRBV6-5, the J gene TRBJ1-1, with D perhaps matching TRBD1 (6 bases). Trimming removed 6 bases at V and 0 bases at J, with 14 bases between. Germline V gives CDR1 MNHEY, CDR2 SVGAGI. CDR3 length: 15 residues. The DNA of the CDR3 is TGTGCCAGCAGAGCCCACGGACAGTTGAACACTGAAGCTTTCTTT. Translated: CASRAHGQLNTEAFF.

This sequence joins TRBV6-5 and TRBJ2-7; the D gene is possibly TRBD2 (6 bases). V lost 2 bases to trimming and J lost 6 bases, with 14 bases between them. Germline V CDR1 and CDR2: MNHEY, SVGAGI. The CDR3 covers 14 residues. The CDR3 DNA reads TGTGCCAGCAGTTACGACGGGGGATTAAGCGAGCAGTACTTC. Translation: CASSYDGGLSEQYF.

The table lists this clone with a count of one. The genes are TRBV2 and TRBJ1-2, with a tentative D call TRBD1 (5 bases). Trimming stripped 6 bases from V and 5 bases from J, with 19 bases between. The CDR3 contains 15 residues. Germline CDR1 and CDR2: SNHLY and FYNNEI. The CDR3 coding sequence is TGTGCCAGCAGGGAAACGGCCGGGGGGGGATATGGCTACACCTTC. It translates to CASRETAGGGYGYTF.

J is TRBJ2-7 and V is TRBV30, with 7 bases fitting TRBD1. Germline CDR1 reads GTSNPN; CDR2 reads SVGIG (reference sequence). The V and J ends lost 4 bases and 4 bases, in that order; junction bases with no gene match: 1. This CDR3 is built from 11 residues. The chain's CDR3 is CAWTGGYEQYF. The CDR3 bases are TGTGCCTGGACAGGGGGATACGAGCAGTACTTC.

This rearrangement joins TRBV6-6 to TRBJ1-3; D may be TRBD1 (5 bases). Between the trimmed V and J ends, which lost 0 bases and 10 bases, there was a span of 10 bases. CDR1 and CDR2 (germline): MNHNY, SVGAGI (reference sequence). CDR3 size: 13 residues. CDR3 sequence: CASSYSTTATIYF. The CDR3 nucleotides are TGTGCCAGCAGTTACTCTACGACAGCGACCATATATTTT.

CDR3 sequence reads: CASSDPPPPLSNQPQHF. Written as DNA, the CDR3 is TGTGCCAGCAGCGACCCCCCACCACCGCTAAGCAATCAGCCCCAGCATTTT. The V gene is TRBV9, the J gene TRBJ1-5, with D hard to call. Between the trimmed V and J ends, which lost 3 bases and 1 base, there was a span of 17 bases. CDR3 size: 17 residues. Per the germline V gene, CDR1 is SGDLS and CDR2 is YYNGEE. Full variable domain (remainder filled in from reference TRBV9 and TRBJ1-5): DSGVTQTPKHLITATGQRVTLRCSPRSGDLSVYWYQQSLDQGLQFLIQYYNGEERAKGNILERFSAQQFPDLHSELNLSSLELGDSALYFCASSDPPPPLSNQPQHFGDGTRLSIL.

The V gene is TRBV4-3, the J gene TRBJ2-1; a possible D gene is TRBD1 (6 bases). Per germline, CDR1 LGHNA and CDR2 YSLEER. This CDR3 has 15 amino acids. Trimming took 3 bases from V and 3 from J, leaving 12 bases between them. In DNA form, the CDR3 reads TGCGCCAGCAGCCAGGGGACATTGATCTACAATGAGCAGTTCTTC. This translates into CASSQGTLIYNEQFF.

The chain joins TRBV6-1 to TRBJ1-1; possible D gene TRBD1, 5 bases. V was pared by 3 bases and J by 1 base, with 12 bases between. The CDR3 spans 15 residues. Per germline, CDR1 MNHNS and CDR2 SASEGT. CDR3 loop: CASSDAGRPNTEAFF. The CDR3 DNA follows: TGTGCCAGCAGTGACGCGGGGCGGCCGAACACTGAAGCTTTCTTT.

V is TRBV6-6 and J is TRBJ2-5; D call uncertain. The CDR3 contains 12 residues. CDR1 MNHNY and CDR2 SVGAGI come from the germline V gene (reference sequence). V dropped 6 bases and J dropped 7 bases, with 12 bases sitting between them. CDR3 DNA: TGTGCCAGCAGACCCGCACGCGGGACCCAGTACTTC. The encoded protein is CASRPARGTQYF.

The chain has TRBV27 and TRBJ1-6, with unresolved D. Looked up from germline, CDR1 is MNHEY and CDR2 is SMNVEV (reference sequence). Deletions cut 3 bases from V and 4 bases from J, with 7 bases between. The CDR3 runs to 14 residues. CDR3 amino acids: CASSFERYNSPLHF. The CDR3 coding sequence is TGTGCCAGCAGTTTTGAGAGGTATAATTCACCCCTCCACTTT.

The V gene is TRBV18, the J gene TRBJ2-3, with D tentatively TRBD2 (5 bases). The CDR3 is made up of 13 amino acids. Germline V gene lookup returns CDR1 KGHSH and CDR2 LQKENI. V lost 6 bases and J 4 bases, leaving 11 bases between the germline ends. The CDR3 spells CASSTSRADTQYF. Written as DNA, the CDR3 is TGTGCCAGCTCTACTAGTCGGGCAGATACGCAGTATTTT.

The chain has TRBV6-1 and TRBJ2-7, with TRBD1 identical over 7 bases. The trim removed 6 bases at V and 11 bases at J, leaving 7 bases unmatched. The CDR3 sequence is 11 residues long. Germline CDR1 MNHNS, CDR2 SASEGT. Here the CDR3 DNA reads TGTGCCAGCAGGGAGTCAGGGGGAGAGTACTTC. It yields the protein CASRESGGEYF.

CDR3 nucleotides: TGTGCCAGCAGCGCGGAACAGGGTCTGGGCGGCTACACCTTC. It codes for CASSAEQGLGGYTF. J is TRBJ1-2 and V is TRBV9; D perhaps matches TRBD1 (6 bases). Germline CDR1 reads SGDLS; CDR2 reads YYNGEE. The germline V and J ends were trimmed by 3 bases and 8 bases, with 17 bases remaining between them. CDR3 size: 14 residues.

This sequence joins TRBV5-8 and TRBJ2-2; no definite D call. The V and J ends lost 1 base and 0 bases respectively, with 4 bases between them. Per germline, CDR1 SGHTS and CDR2 YDEGEE. The CDR3 covers 14 residues. The CDR3 bases are TGTGCCAGCAGCTTGTACACGAACACCGGGGAGCTGTTTTTT. Protein: CASSLYTNTGELFF.

This chain links TRBV19 with TRBJ2-1; D is unclear. The germline CDR1 and CDR2 sequences are LNHDA and SQIVND (reference sequence). This CDR3 spans 14 amino acids. The germline V and J ends were trimmed by 6 bases and 0 bases, with 9 bases remaining between them. The CDR3 DNA follows: TGTGCCAGTAGCTCCTTCGGCTCCTACAATGAGCAGTTCTTC. It translates to CASSSFGSYNEQFF.

This clone was picked up one time. This chain links TRBV6-5 with TRBJ1-2, with D perhaps matching TRBD1 (6 bases). The CDR3 covers 13 residues. Germline V gives CDR1 MNHEY, CDR2 SVGAGI. V lost 6 bases, J lost 3 bases, and 11 bases lay in between. CDR3: CASRWGPYYGYTF. The CDR3 DNA is TGTGCCAGCAGGTGGGGGCCGTACTATGGCTACACCTTC.

This clone was seen a few times. This sequence joins TRBV9 and TRBJ2-1; 8 bases map to TRBD2. V lost 0 bases and J lost 6; bases outside the gene matches: 8. Germline V gene data show CDR1 as SGDLS and CDR2 as YYNGEE. This CDR3 has 16 residues. The CDR3 DNA sequence: TGTGCCAGCAGCGTAGGGGGTACTAGCGGAATCAATGAGCAGTTCTTC. Translated: CASSVGGTSGINEQFF.

This chain uses TRBV4-3 with TRBJ1-2; the D is unclear. In germline, CDR1 is LGHNA, CDR2 YSLEER. Trimming shortened V by 4 bases and J by 2 bases, and 17 bases separated the two germline ends. The CDR3 loop spans 16 amino acids. The CDR3 loop reads CASSRKPGSGNYGYTF. The CDR3 DNA sequence: TGCGCCAGCAGCCGAAAGCCTGGTAGCGGAAACTATGGCTACACCTTC.

The chain carries TRBV7-2 and TRBJ2-2; 8 nucleotides agree with TRBD1. The V and J ends lost 3 bases and 3 bases, in that order; junction bases with no gene match: 12. Germline loops: CDR1 SGHTA, CDR2 FQGNSA. CDR3 length: 18 residues. The CDR3 region is CASSFRDRTSFYTGELFF. The CDR3 nucleotides read TGTGCCAGCAGCTTCCGGGACAGGACCTCTTTTTACACCGGGGAGCTGTTTTTT.

CDR3 DNA: TGCGCCAGCAGCTTGACTAGCGGGGGTGCAGATACGCAGTATTTT. Its translation: CASSLTSGGADTQYF. The rearrangement uses TRBV5-1 and TRBJ2-3, with 11 bases aligning to TRBD2. CDR1 and CDR2 (germline): SGHRS, YFSETQ. The CDR3 totals 15 residues. Germline trimming cut 1 base from V and 4 bases from J; bases unmatched to any gene: 2.

The chain couples TRBV14 to TRBJ2-7, with 9 positions matching TRBD1. The CDR3 spans 15 residues. CDR1 and CDR2 from the germline V gene are SGHDN and FVKESK. The V segment lost 4 bases and the J segment 3 bases; nucleotides outside the gene matches: 7. The chain's CDR3 is CASSLHRDRVYEQYF. The DNA of the CDR3 is TGTGCCAGCAGCCTACACCGGGACAGGGTCTACGAGCAGTACTTC.

V usage is TRBV6-6 and J usage is TRBJ1-1; 9 bases fit TRBD1. CDR3 length: 15 amino acids. Germline CDR1 and CDR2: MNHNY and SVGAGI (reference sequence). With V trimmed by 4 bases and J by 2 bases, 5 bases remained unmatched. CDR3 in amino acids: CASSSPDRGNTEAFF. The CDR3, as DNA: TGTGCCAGCAGTTCCCCGGACAGGGGAAACACTGAAGCTTTCTTT.

This clone appeared a single time. The chain employs TRBV6-5 and TRBJ2-2; 7 bases are shared with TRBD2. This CDR3 comprises 14 residues. The germline V gene encodes CDR1 MNHEY and CDR2 SVGAGI. Losses at the gene ends were 11 bases for V and 1 base for J; bases not matched to a gene: 7. The CDR3 DNA reads as TGTGCCTCTGAAGCGGGGTGGAACACCGGGGAGCTGTTTTTT. Amino acids: CASEAGWNTGELFF.

J is TRBJ2-7 and V is TRBV6-5; D is possibly TRBD2 (6 bases). CDR1 is MNHEY and CDR2 is SVGAGI in the germline V gene. The CDR3 is 14 amino acids. V lost 1 base and J 6 bases, leaving 13 bases between the germline ends. CDR3 sequence (DNA): TGTGCCAGCAGTTACTTCCGGGCCGGGGGCGAGCAGTACTTC. Its protein is CASSYFRAGGEQYF.